This T cell receptor (beta chain) was captured by sequencing in a study of blood T cells in healthy people across ages. The use of a sample-barcoded 5' primer and a J-beta primer mix characterized a second PCR of roughly 7 to 11 cycles. TCRdb recomputed calls from the 5' RACE reads with MiXCR, one row per CDR3 protein. This sample yields approximately 760,000 distinct CDR3 sequences, of which around 25% are seen a single time; around 9.2% belongs to the top ten. Losses at the gene ends were 6 bases for V and 4 bases for J; bases not matched to a gene: 6. The CDR3 spans 13 residues. Germline CDR1 reads SQVTM; CDR2 reads ANQGSEA. In addition, the sample was reused for a study of T cells of mothers and their children. Per that paper: Thymic selection shapes TCR recombination output similarly in related and unrelated pairs.

The chain combines TRBV29-1 with TRBJ1-2, with 9 bases fitting TRBD1. This sequence originates from a boy between 10 and 17 years old in good health. The specimen sequenced was blood. CDR3 in DNA: TGCAGCGTCGTGACAGGGGGAGGCTATGGCTACACCTTC. It encodes CSVVTGGGYGYTF.